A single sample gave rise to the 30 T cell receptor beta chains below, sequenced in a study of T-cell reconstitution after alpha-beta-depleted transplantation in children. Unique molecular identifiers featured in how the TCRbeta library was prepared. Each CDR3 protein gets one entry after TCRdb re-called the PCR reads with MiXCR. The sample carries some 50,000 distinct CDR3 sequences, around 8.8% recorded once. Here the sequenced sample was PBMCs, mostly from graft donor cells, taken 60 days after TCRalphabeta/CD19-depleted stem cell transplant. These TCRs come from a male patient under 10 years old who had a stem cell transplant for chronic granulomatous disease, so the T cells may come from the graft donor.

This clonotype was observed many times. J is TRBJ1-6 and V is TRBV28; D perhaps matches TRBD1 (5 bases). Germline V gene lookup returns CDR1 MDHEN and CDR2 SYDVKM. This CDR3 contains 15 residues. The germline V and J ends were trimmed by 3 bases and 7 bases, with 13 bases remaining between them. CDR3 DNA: TGTGCCAGCAGTTTCCCCCAGGGAGGGAATTCACCCCTCCACTTT. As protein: CASSFPQGGNSPLHF.

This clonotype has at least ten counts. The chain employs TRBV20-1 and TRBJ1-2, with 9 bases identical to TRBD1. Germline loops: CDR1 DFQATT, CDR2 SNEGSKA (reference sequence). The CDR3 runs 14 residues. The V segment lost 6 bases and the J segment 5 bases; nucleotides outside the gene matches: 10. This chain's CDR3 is CSADLGTGIYGYTF. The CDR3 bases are TGCAGTGCCGACCTAGGGACAGGGATATATGGCTACACCTTC.

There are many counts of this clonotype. CDR3 DNA: TGCAGTGCTAGAGATCGGGCAGGGGTTGGAAACACCATATATTTT. Its translation: CSARDRAGVGNTIYF. V gene TRBV20-1 combines with J gene TRBJ1-3; D is possibly TRBD1 (6 bases). The germline V gene has CDR1 DFQATT and CDR2 SNEGSKA (reference sequence). This CDR3 spans 15 amino acids. The ends were cut back, 0 bases at V and 3 bases at J, with 12 bases in the middle.

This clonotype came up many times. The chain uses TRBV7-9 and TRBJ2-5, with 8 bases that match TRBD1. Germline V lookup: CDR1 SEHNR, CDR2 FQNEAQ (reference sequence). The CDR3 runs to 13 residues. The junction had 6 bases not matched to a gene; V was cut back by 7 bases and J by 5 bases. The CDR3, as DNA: TGTGCCAGCATCCTGGACAGGGCGGAGACCCAGTACTTC. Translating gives CASILDRAETQYF.

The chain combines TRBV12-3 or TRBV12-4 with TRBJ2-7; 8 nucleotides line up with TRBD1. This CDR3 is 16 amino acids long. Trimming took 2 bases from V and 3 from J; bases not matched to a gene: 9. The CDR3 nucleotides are TGTGCCAGCAGTTTATCCCCGGCAGGGGGCCACTACGAGCAGTACTTC. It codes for CASSLSPAGGHYEQYF.

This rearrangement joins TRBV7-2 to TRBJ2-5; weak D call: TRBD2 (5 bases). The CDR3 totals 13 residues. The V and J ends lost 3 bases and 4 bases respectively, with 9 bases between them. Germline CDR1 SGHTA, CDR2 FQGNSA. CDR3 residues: CASSFGLTETQYF. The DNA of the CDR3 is TGTGCCAGCAGCTTCGGACTGACAGAGACCCAGTACTTC.

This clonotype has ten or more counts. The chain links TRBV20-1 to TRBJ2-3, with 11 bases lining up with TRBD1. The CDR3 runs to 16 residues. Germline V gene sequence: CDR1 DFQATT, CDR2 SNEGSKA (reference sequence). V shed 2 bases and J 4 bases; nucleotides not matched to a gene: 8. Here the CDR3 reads CSARRDRGKVADTQYF. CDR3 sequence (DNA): TGCAGTGCTAGAAGGGACAGGGGGAAGGTGGCAGATACGCAGTATTTT.

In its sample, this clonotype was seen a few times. In nucleotides, the CDR3 is TGCAGTGCTAGAGATCGACAGAACACCGGGGAGCTGTTTTTT. Amino acid sequence: CSARDRQNTGELFF. V gene TRBV20-1 combines with J gene TRBJ2-2; D is ambiguous. Germline lookup yields CDR1 DFQATT and CDR2 SNEGSKA (reference sequence). The CDR3 contains 14 residues. V shed 0 bases and J shed 1 base, with 6 bases lying between them.

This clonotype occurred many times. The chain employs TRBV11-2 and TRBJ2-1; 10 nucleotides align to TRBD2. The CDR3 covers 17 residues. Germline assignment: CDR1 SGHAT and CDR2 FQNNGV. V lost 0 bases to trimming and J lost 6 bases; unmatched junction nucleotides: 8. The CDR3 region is CASSLEALAGVPNEQFF. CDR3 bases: TGTGCCAGCAGCTTAGAGGCCCTAGCGGGAGTACCCAATGAGCAGTTCTTC.

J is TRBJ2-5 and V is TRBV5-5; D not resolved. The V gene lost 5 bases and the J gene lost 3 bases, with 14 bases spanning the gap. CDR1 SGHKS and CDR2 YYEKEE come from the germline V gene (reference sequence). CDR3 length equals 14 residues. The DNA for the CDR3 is TGTGCCAGCAGGATGGACCCCCAGAAAGAGACCCAGTACTTC. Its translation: CASRMDPQKETQYF.

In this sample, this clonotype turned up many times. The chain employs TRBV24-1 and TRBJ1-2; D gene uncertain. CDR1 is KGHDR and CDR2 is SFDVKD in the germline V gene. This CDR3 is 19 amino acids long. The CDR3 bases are TGTGGGGCCTTTTATTTGCAAATCCTTGTGGACGACCTGGGATATGGCTACACCTTC. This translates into CGAFYLQILVDDLGYGYTF.

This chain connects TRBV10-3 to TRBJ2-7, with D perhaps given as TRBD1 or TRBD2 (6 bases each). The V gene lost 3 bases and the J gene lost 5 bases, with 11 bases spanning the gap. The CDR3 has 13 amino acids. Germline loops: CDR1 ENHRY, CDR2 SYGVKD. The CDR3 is CAISDWRGDEQYF. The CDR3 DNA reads TGTGCCATCAGTGACTGGAGGGGGGACGAGCAGTACTTC.

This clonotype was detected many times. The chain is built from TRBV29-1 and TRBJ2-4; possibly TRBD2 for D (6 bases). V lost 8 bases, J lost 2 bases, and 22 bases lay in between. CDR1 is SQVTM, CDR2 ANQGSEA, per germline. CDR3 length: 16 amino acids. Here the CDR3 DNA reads TGCAGCCCGAAATGGAGGGAGGAGGGTTCCAAAAACATTCAGTACTTC. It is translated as CSPKWREEGSKNIQYF.

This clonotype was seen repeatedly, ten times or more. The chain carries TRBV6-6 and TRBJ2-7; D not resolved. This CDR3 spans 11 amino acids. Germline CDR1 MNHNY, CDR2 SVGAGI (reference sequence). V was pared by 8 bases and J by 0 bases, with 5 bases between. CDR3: CASSDSYEQYF. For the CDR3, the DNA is TGTGCCAGCTCGGACTCCTACGAGCAGTACTTC.

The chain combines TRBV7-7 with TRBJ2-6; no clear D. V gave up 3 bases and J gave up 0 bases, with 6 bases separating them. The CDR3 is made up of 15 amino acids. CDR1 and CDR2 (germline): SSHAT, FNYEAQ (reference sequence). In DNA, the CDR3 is TGTGCCAGCAGCTTCTCGGTCTCTGGGGCCAACGTCCTGACTTTC. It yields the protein CASSFSVSGANVLTF.

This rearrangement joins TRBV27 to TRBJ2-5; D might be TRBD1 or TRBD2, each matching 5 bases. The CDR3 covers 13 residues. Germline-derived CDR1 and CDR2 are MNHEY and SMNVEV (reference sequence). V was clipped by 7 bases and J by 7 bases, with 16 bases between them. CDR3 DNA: TGTGCCAGCAAGCGGCTCGGTCAGGGGACCCAGTACTTC. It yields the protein CASKRLGQGTQYF.

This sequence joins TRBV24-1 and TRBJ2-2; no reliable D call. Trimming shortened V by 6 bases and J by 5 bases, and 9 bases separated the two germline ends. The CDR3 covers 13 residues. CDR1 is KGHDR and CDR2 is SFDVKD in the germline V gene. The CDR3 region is CATSTRPTGELFF. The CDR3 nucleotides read TGTGCCACCAGTACCAGACCAACCGGGGAGCTGTTTTTT.

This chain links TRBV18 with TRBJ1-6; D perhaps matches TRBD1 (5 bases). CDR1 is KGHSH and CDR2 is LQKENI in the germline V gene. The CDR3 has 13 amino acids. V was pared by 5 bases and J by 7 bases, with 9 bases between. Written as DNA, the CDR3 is TGTGCCAGCTCATCGGAGGGGAATTCACCCCTCCACTTT. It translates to CASSSEGNSPLHF. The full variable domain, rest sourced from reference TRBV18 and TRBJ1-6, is NAGVMQNPRHLVRRRGQEARLRCSPMKGHSHVYWYRQLPEEGLKFMVYLQKENIIDESGMPKERFSAEFPKEGPSILRIQQVVRGDSAAYFCASSSEGNSPLHFGNGTRLTVT.

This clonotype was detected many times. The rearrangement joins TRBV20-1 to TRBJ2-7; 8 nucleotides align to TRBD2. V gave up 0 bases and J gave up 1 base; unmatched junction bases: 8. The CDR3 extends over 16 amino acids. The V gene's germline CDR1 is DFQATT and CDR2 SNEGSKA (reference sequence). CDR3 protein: CSARDREAGESYEQYF. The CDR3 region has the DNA TGCAGTGCTAGAGATAGAGAAGCGGGAGAGTCCTACGAGCAGTACTTC.

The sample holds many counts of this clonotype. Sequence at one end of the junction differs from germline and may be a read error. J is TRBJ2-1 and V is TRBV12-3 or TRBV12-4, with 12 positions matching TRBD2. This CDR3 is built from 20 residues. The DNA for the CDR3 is TGTGCCAGCAGTCTAGCGTCCCATCTAGCGGGAGGGAGCTCCTACAATGAGCAGTTCTTC. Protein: CASSLASHLAGGSSYNEQFF.

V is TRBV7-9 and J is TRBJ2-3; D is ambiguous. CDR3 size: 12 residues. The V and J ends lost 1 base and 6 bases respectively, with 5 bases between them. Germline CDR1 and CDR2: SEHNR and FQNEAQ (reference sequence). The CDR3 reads CASSLDGDTQYF. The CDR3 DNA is TGTGCCAGCAGCTTAGATGGGGATACGCAGTATTTT. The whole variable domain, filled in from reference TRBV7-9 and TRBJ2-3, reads DTGVSQNPRHKITKRGQNVTFRCDPISEHNRLYWYRQTLGQGPEFLTYFQNEAQLEKSRLLSDRFSAERPKGSFSTLEIQRTEQGDSAMYLCASSLDGDTQYFGPGTRLTVL.

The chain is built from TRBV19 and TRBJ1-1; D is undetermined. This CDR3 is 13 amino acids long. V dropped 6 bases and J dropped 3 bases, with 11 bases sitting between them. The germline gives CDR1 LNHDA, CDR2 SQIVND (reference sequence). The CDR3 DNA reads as TGTGCCAGTAGCCGTACAAAAGACACTGAAGCTTTCTTT. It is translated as CASSRTKDTEAFF.

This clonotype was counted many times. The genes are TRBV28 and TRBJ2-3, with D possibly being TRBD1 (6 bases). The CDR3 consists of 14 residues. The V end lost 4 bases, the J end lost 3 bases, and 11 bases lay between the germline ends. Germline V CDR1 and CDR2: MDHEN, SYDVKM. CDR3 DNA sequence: TGTGCCAGCAGTTGGGGACACGGAACAGATACGCAGTATTTT. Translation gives CASSWGHGTDTQYF.

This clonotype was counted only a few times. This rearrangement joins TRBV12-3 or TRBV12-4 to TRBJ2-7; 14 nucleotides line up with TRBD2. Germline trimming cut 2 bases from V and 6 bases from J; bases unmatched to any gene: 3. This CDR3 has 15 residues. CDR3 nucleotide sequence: TGTGCCAGCAGTTTAAAGACTAGCGGGAGGGGCGAGCAGTACTTC. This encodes CASSLKTSGRGEQYF.

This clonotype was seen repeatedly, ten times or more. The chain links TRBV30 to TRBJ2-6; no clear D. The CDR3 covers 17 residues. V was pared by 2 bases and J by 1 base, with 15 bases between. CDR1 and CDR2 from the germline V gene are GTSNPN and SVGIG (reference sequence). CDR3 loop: CAWSPLKGQSGANVLTF. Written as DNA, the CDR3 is TGTGCCTGGAGTCCACTTAAAGGGCAATCTGGGGCCAACGTCCTGACTTTC.

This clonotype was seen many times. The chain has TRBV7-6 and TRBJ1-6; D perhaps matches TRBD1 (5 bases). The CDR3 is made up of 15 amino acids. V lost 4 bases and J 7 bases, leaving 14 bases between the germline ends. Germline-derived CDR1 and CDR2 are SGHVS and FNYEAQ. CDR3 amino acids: CASSSNGHNNSPLHF. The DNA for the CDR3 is TGTGCCAGCAGCTCCAACGGACACAACAATTCACCCCTCCACTTT.

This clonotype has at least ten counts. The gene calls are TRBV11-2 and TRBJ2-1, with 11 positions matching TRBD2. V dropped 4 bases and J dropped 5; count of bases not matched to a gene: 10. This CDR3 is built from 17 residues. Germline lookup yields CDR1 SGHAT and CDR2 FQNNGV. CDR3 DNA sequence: TGTGCCAGCAGCTCCCCGACTAGCGGGGCATACGACAATGAGCAGTTCTTC. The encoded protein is CASSSPTSGAYDNEQFF.

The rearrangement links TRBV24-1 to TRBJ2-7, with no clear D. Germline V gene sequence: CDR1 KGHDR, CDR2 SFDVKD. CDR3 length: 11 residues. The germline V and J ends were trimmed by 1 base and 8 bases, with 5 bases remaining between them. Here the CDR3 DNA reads TGTGCCACCAGTGATTTTACCAAGCAGTACTTC. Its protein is CATSDFTKQYF.

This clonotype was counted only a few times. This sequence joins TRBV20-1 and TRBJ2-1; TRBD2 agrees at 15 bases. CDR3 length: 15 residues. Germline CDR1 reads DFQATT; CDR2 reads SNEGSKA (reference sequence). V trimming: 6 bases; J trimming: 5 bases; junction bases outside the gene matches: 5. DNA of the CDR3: TGCAGTGCGAGGACTAGCGGGAGGGTTAACAATGAGCAGTTCTTC. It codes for CSARTSGRVNNEQFF.

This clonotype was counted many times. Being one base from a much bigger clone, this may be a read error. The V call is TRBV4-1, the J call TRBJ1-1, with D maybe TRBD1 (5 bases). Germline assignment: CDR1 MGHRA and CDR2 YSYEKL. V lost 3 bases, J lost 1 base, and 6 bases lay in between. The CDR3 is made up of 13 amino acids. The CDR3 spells CASSHDRNTEAFF. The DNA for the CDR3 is TGCGCCAGCAGCCATGACAGGAACACTGAAGCTTTCTTT.